This T cell receptor beta chain was identified during a study of tumor and adjacent non-tumor tissue in lung cancer. Whole-study context: Patients comprised about a dozen adenocarcinoma, 2 squamous cell carcinoma and 1 small cell lung cancer.

TCRbeta libraries were built with three rounds of nested PCR, modified from ARM-PCR. One entry per CDR3 protein, called by TCRdb with MiXCR from the multiplex PCR reads. The data contain about 93,000 distinct CDR3 sequences, approximately 70% of them singletons. General study points: Shorter survival was associated with higher TCR diversity in tumors.

Concerning this clonotype itself: The antigen is unknown. Since the CDR3 does not end with the conserved phenylalanine or tryptophan, this likely comes from a read error.

This sample's RNA came from whole unsorted tissue. CDR1 and CDR2 (germline): KGHSH, LQKENI. V was trimmed by 2 bases and J by 1 base, leaving 12 bases between them. The CDR3 contains 17 residues. The clonotype comes from a man between 60 and 70 years old with non-small cell lung cancer. The V gene is TRBV18, the J gene TRBJ2-6; D unresolved. Sequenced sample: lung tumor tissue. CDR3 nucleotide sequence: TGTGCCAGCTCACCAGTCAGCTTAACTTCTGGGGCCAACGTCCTGACTATC. It specifies CASSPVSLTSGANVLTI.